The 30 T cell receptor beta chains reported below all come from one sample, sequenced in a study of Graves' ophthalmopathy and Graves' hyperthyroidism. Amplification of the TCR beta CDR3 regions used RNA transcripts (as template). Investigators did first-round RT-PCR with HTBI primers, then second-round multiplex PCR. TCRdb processed the multiplex PCR reads anew with MiXCR; each CDR3 protein has one entry. The profile covers over a million distinct CDR3 sequences, with 35% to 40% appearing a single time and approximately 12% taken by the ten largest. The sequenced sample consisted of peripheral blood or thyroid tissue (not recorded which). Receptors originate from an adult man with Graves' hyperthyroidism.

In its sample, this clonotype was seen many times. This sequence joins TRBV5-6 and TRBJ1-6; no definite D call. V shed 4 bases and J shed 7 bases, with 12 bases lying between them. The length of the CDR3 is 14 residues. Per the germline V gene, CDR1 is SGHDT and CDR2 is YYEEEE. The CDR3 loop is CASSGGNWNSPLHF. For the CDR3, the DNA is TGTGCCAGCAGCGGAGGGAATTGGAATTCACCCCTCCACTTT. The whole variable domain, remainder taken from reference TRBV5-6 and TRBJ1-6, is DAGVTQSPTHLIKTRGQQVTLRCSPKSGHDTVSWYQQALGQGPQFIFQYYEEEERQRGNFPDRFSGHQFPNYSSELNVNALLLGDSALYLCASSGGNWNSPLHFGNGTRLTVT.

About this clonotype itself: A much larger clone differs by one base, so this may be a read error. The rearrangement uses TRBV5-1 and TRBJ2-7; D is possibly TRBD2 (6 bases). This CDR3 spans 14 amino acids. Between the trimmed V and J ends, which lost 5 bases and 1 base, there was a span of 13 bases. Germline loops: CDR1 SGHRS, CDR2 YFSETQ. CDR3 sequence: CASSAGIESYEQYF. The CDR3 DNA reads as TGCGCCAGCAGTGCGGGAATTGAGTCCTACGAGCAGTACTTC.

This clonotype has at least ten counts. This chain links TRBV7-8 with TRBJ1-1, with D hard to call. The length of the CDR3 is 15 residues. Trimming stripped 5 bases from V and 1 base from J, with 14 bases between. The germline gives CDR1 SGHVS, CDR2 FQNEAQ. Here the CDR3 DNA reads TGTGCCAGCAGCCGCAGCGACGGAGGGAACACTGAAGCTTTCTTT. Translation gives CASSRSDGGNTEAFF.

This clonotype was counted ten times or more. The rearrangement links TRBV10-3 to TRBJ2-7, with 8 bases lining up with TRBD1. Losses at the gene ends were 8 bases for V and 0 bases for J; bases not matched to a gene: 9. The CDR3 covers 15 residues. Germline CDR1 and CDR2: ENHRY and SYGVKD. CDR3 in amino acids: CAIGTGGAPSYEQYF. Here the CDR3 DNA reads TGTGCCATCGGGACAGGAGGGGCACCCTCCTACGAGCAGTACTTC.

This clonotype was seen at least ten times. The rearrangement uses TRBV7-9 and TRBJ1-1, with D uncertain. Trimming removed 3 bases at V and 1 base at J, with 9 bases between. CDR1 is SEHNR, CDR2 FQNEAQ, per germline (reference sequence). The CDR3 has 14 residues. The DNA for the CDR3 is TGTGCCAGCAGCTTGGTCTTACCGAACACTGAAGCTTTCTTT. Amino acids: CASSLVLPNTEAFF. Full variable domain (remainder filled in from reference TRBV7-9 and TRBJ1-1): DTGVSQNPRHKITKRGQNVTFRCDPISEHNRLYWYRQTLGQGPEFLTYFQNEAQLEKSRLLSDRFSAERPKGSFSTLEIQRTEQGDSAMYLCASSLVLPNTEAFFGQGTRLTVV.

The sample holds many counts of this clonotype. The chain is built from TRBV7-9 and TRBJ1-2; no definite D call. From germline, CDR1 is SEHNR and CDR2 FQNEAQ (reference sequence). This CDR3 contains 13 residues. V lost 0 bases to trimming and J lost 6 bases, with 8 bases between them. The CDR3 DNA reads as TGTGCCAGCAGCTTAGCGACACTCGATGGCTACACCTTC. This codes for CASSLATLDGYTF.

This clonotype was seen only once. This chain uses TRBV29-1 with TRBJ1-1; 10 bases match TRBD1. This CDR3 contains 11 residues. Germline trimming cut 4 bases from V and 10 bases from J; bases unmatched to any gene: 3. Germline assignment: CDR1 SQVTM and CDR2 ANQGSEA. In DNA form, the CDR3 reads TGCAGCGTTGGGACAGGGGGGCGAGCTTTCTTT. Residues: CSVGTGGRAFF. The full variable domain, with the rest looked up from reference TRBV29-1 and TRBJ1-1, is SAVISQKPSRDICQRGTSLTIQCQVDSQVTMMFWYRQQPGQSLTLIATANQGSEATYESGFVIDKFPISRPNLTFSTLTVSNMSPEDSSIYLCSVGTGGRAFFGQGTRLTVV.

This clonotype was detected many times. The V and J genes are TRBV2 and TRBJ1-3; D might be TRBD1 (5 bases). V lost 6 bases and J lost 0, with 9 bases in between. Germline V gene data show CDR1 as SNHLY and CDR2 as FYNNEI. This CDR3 is built from 14 residues. CDR3 protein: CASRQESSGNTIYF. The CDR3 nucleotides are TGTGCCAGCAGACAGGAGAGCTCTGGAAACACCATATATTTT.

This chain connects TRBV12-3 or TRBV12-4 to TRBJ1-2; D possibly corresponds to TRBD1 (5 bases). CDR3 length equals 13 residues. Trimming removed 6 bases at V and 8 bases at J, with 16 bases between. The CDR3 DNA follows: TGTGCCAGCAGCCACCCGGGGGGAGTCGGCTACACCTTC. Encoded protein: CASSHPGGVGYTF.

This clonotype was picked up a small number of times. The CDR3 sequence is CATGTEAFF. In nucleotides, the CDR3 is TGTGCCACGGGAACCGAAGCTTTCTTT. This chain connects TRBV24-1 to TRBJ1-1; unclear D gene. Germline loops: CDR1 KGHDR, CDR2 SFDVKD. Trimming left V 10 bases short and J 8 bases short, with 7 bases between. The CDR3 spans 9 residues.

This clonotype was detected only a few times. This rearrangement joins TRBV12-3 or TRBV12-4 to TRBJ1-5, with D maybe TRBD1 (5 bases). V gave up 7 bases and J gave up 6 bases, with 10 bases separating them. This CDR3 is 12 amino acids long. The CDR3, as DNA: TGTGCCAGCACCTACGGGGGTCAGCCCCAGCATTTT. As protein: CASTYGGQPQHF.

This clonotype showed up many times. J is TRBJ1-1 and V is TRBV6-6; D perhaps matches TRBD1 (6 bases). There are 13 residues in the CDR3. Trimming cost V 6 bases and J 5 bases, with 13 bases left between them. The germline CDR1 and CDR2 sequences are MNHNY and SVGAGI (reference sequence). CDR3 loop: CASSLRGLTEAFF. The CDR3 DNA reads TGTGCCAGCAGCCTCAGGGGTCTGACTGAAGCTTTCTTT.

This clonotype was detected only a few times. This chain connects TRBV28 to TRBJ1-2, with unresolved D. Germline-derived CDR1 and CDR2 are MDHEN and SYDVKM. The CDR3 consists of 11 residues. The ends were cut back, 4 bases at V and 7 bases at J, with 7 bases in the middle. This CDR3 reads CASSYARGYTF. In DNA, the CDR3 is TGTGCCAGCAGTTATGCACGTGGCTACACCTTC.

The sample holds many counts of this clonotype. The chain combines TRBV7-9 with TRBJ1-5, with D perhaps TRBD1 (6 bases). V shed 7 bases and J shed 5 bases, with 18 bases lying between them. CDR1 and CDR2 from the germline V gene are SEHNR and FQNEAQ (reference sequence). This CDR3 region has 15 residues. The DNA for the CDR3 is TGTGCCAGCACCAATGGCGGGGGGCGCGATCAGCCCCAGCATTTT. Protein: CASTNGGGRDQPQHF.

This clonotype was found once. DNA for the CDR3: TGCGCCAGCAGCCCGGAGTTACCTGGGGGCGGGGAGCTGTTTTTT. Protein sequence: CASSPELPGGGELFF. The chain is built from TRBV5-1 and TRBJ2-2; TRBD1 or TRBD2 may be the D gene (5 bases each). V gave up 4 bases and J gave up 7 bases, with 17 bases separating them. The CDR3 extends over 15 amino acids. Germline assignment: CDR1 SGHRS and CDR2 YFSETQ. Using reference TRBV5-1 and TRBJ2-2 for the parts outside the CDR3, the full variable domain is KAGVTQTPRYLIKTRGQQVTLSCSPISGHRSVSWYQQTPGQGLQFLFEYFSETQRNKGNFPGRFSGRQFSNSRSEMNVSTLELGDSALYLCASSPELPGGGELFFGEGSRLTVL.

For the CDR3, the DNA is TGTGCCAGCAGCAAGGCAGGGGAGACCCAGTACTTC. This gives the protein CASSKAGETQYF. The V and J genes are TRBV7-9 and TRBJ2-5; D is possibly TRBD1 (5 bases). Deletions cut 5 bases from V and 5 bases from J, with 9 bases between. Germline CDR1 SEHNR, CDR2 FQNEAQ (reference sequence). The CDR3 is made up of 12 amino acids.

This clonotype was counted ten times or more. This chain joins TRBV5-1 and TRBJ1-5, with TRBD1 identical over 8 bases. Germline loops: CDR1 SGHRS, CDR2 YFSETQ. J was trimmed by 4 bases and V by 0 bases; bases with no gene match: 0. This CDR3 has 14 residues. The CDR3 loop reads CASSLGDRNQPQHF. The CDR3 DNA is TGCGCCAGCAGCTTGGGGGACAGGAATCAGCCCCAGCATTTT. Filled out from reference TRBV5-1 and TRBJ1-5, the complete variable domain reads KAGVTQTPRYLIKTRGQQVTLSCSPISGHRSVSWYQQTPGQGLQFLFEYFSETQRNKGNFPGRFSGRQFSNSRSEMNVSTLELGDSALYLCASSLGDRNQPQHFGDGTRLSIL.

As concerns this clonotype: A read error may account for a junction end that differs from germline. The rearrangement joins TRBV10-3 to TRBJ2-2; D possibly corresponds to TRBD1 (5 bases). The germline CDR1 and CDR2 sequences are ENHRY and SYGVKD. This CDR3 spans 14 amino acids. Written as DNA, the CDR3 is TGTGCCAGCAGTCGCCAGGGTTACCCCGGGGAGCTGTTTTTT. Translating gives CASSRQGYPGELFF.

The CDR3 coding sequence is TGTGCCAGCAGTTACAGTGGAGAGAAGGGACAGGGTTTGTATCAGCCCCAGCATTTT. Its protein product is CASSYSGEKGQGLYQPQHF. J is TRBJ1-5 and V is TRBV6-6; 9 bases map to TRBD1. The CDR3 totals 19 residues. The junction had 16 bases not matched to a gene; V was cut back by 2 bases and J by 5 bases. CDR1 MNHNY and CDR2 SVGAGI come from the germline V gene (reference sequence).

V gene TRBV7-9 combines with J gene TRBJ2-7, with 12 bases that match TRBD2. Trimming cost V 2 bases and J 4 bases; bases outside gene matches: 3. Germline V gene sequence: CDR1 SEHNR, CDR2 FQNEAQ (reference sequence). The CDR3 is made up of 15 amino acids. CDR3 sequence (DNA): TGTGCCAGCAGCTTATGGACTAGCGGGATGTACGAGCAGTACTTC. Protein sequence: CASSLWTSGMYEQYF.

The chain has TRBV7-9 and TRBJ1-5; D gene ambiguous. Germline V gene data show CDR1 as SEHNR and CDR2 as FQNEAQ (reference sequence). Trimming left V 5 bases short and J 0 bases short, with 11 bases between. The CDR3 length is 15 residues. CDR3 DNA sequence: TGTGCCAGCAGCGCTGACGGCTATAGCAATCAGCCCCAGCATTTT. Its protein is CASSADGYSNQPQHF.

This clonotype was counted at least ten times. The chain employs TRBV9 and TRBJ1-6; D call uncertain. V was pared by 3 bases and J by 3 bases, with 4 bases between. The CDR3 contains 13 residues. From germline, CDR1 is SGDLS and CDR2 YYNGEE. As DNA, the CDR3 is TGTGCCAGCAGCGCAGACTATAATTCACCCCTCCACTTT. Translated, it gives CASSADYNSPLHF.

Regarding this clonotype: A read error may account for a junction end that differs from germline. This chain connects TRBV2 to TRBJ2-5; perhaps TRBD1 as D (5 bases). Germline values: CDR1 SNHLY, CDR2 FYNNEI. This CDR3 spans 11 amino acids. The CDR3 loop reads CASSPTETRYF. The CDR3 DNA is TGTGCCAGCAGCCCGACAGAGACCCGGTACTTC.

This clonotype was seen many times. This chain links TRBV7-2 with TRBJ2-5, with D uncertain. CDR1 SGHTA and CDR2 FQGNSA come from the germline V gene. The ends were cut back, 6 bases at V and 2 bases at J, with 7 bases in the middle. The CDR3 length is 12 residues. The CDR3 sequence is CASSVWQETQYF. The CDR3 bases are TGTGCCAGCAGTGTTTGGCAAGAGACCCAGTACTTC.

This chain links TRBV19 with TRBJ1-5, with D hard to call. Germline CDR1 and CDR2: LNHDA and SQIVND (reference sequence). V lost 4 bases, J lost 4 bases, and 8 bases lay in between. This CDR3 contains 13 residues. CDR3 region: CASSKQRNQPQHF. DNA of the CDR3: TGTGCCAGTAGTAAACAGAGAAATCAGCCCCAGCATTTT.

The chain is built from TRBV24-1 and TRBJ2-7, with D perhaps TRBD1 (6 bases). This CDR3 contains 13 residues. Trimming pared 9 bases from V and 2 bases from J, leaving 13 bases between. Germline assignment: CDR1 KGHDR and CDR2 SFDVKD. The CDR3 here is CATQRTDTYEQYF. Written as DNA, the CDR3 is TGTGCCACCCAAAGGACAGATACCTACGAGCAGTACTTC.

The rearrangement links TRBV2 to TRBJ2-7; 10 nucleotides match TRBD2. The germline gives CDR1 SNHLY, CDR2 FYNNEI. Germline trimming cut 6 bases from V and 1 base from J; bases unmatched to any gene: 12. The CDR3 consists of 17 residues. The CDR3 nucleotides read TGTGCCAGCAGCTCCCCCCTAGCGGGAGCTAGTTCCTACGAGCAGTACTTC. This translates into CASSSPLAGASSYEQYF.

DNA for the CDR3: TGCAGTGCCATGGGCAGGGTGTCCTACGAGCAGTACTTC. This translates into CSAMGRVSYEQYF. The chain combines TRBV20-1 with TRBJ2-7, with D possibly matching TRBD1 (5 bases). The CDR3 loop spans 13 amino acids. The V end lost 6 bases, the J end lost 1 base, and 13 bases lay between the germline ends. Germline loops: CDR1 DFQATT, CDR2 SNEGSKA (reference sequence).

This sequence joins TRBV5-5 and TRBJ2-5, with TRBD1 matching over 7 bases. The V gene end was trimmed by 1 base and the J gene end by 1 base; junction bases not matched to a gene: 19. The CDR3 extends over 20 amino acids. The germline V gene has CDR1 SGHKS and CDR2 YYEKEE (reference sequence). The CDR3 DNA reads TGTGCCAGCAGCTTGTACCCGGGACAGCTGATGGTTAGGTCCCAAGAGACCCAGTACTTC. Its protein product is CASSLYPGQLMVRSQETQYF.

The chain recombines TRBV20-1 with TRBJ1-5; D is unresolved. The CDR3 loop spans 17 amino acids. CDR1 is DFQATT and CDR2 is SNEGSKA in the germline V gene (reference sequence). V gave up 2 bases and J gave up 3 bases, with 20 bases separating them. The CDR3 coding sequence is TGCAGTGCTAGACCACTCGGGGAGGGAAAACCCAATCAGCCCCAGCATTTT. Its protein is CSARPLGEGKPNQPQHF.